These 7 T cell receptor beta chains originate from one sample sequenced in a study of multiple sclerosis patients with progressive multifocal leukoencephalopathy. This table comes from immunoSEQ multiplex PCR, and its TCRdb copy is limited to in-frame clones, with some not included. Of over 25,000 clones detected, about 90% appear once; the ten largest clones hold about 3.2%. Specified time point: time of PML onset. This material consisted of PBMCs, taken from a patient treated with natalizumab. All receptors derive from a human donor with progressive multifocal leukoencephalopathy.

V gene TRBV6-5 combines with J gene TRBJ1-4; 8 nucleotides line up with TRBD1. The CDR3 loop spans 13 amino acids. Germline V gene lookup returns CDR1 MNHEY and CDR2 SVGAGI. V shed 10 bases and J 6 bases; nucleotides not matched to a gene: 7. CDR3: CANFGQGYEKLFF. The CDR3 DNA reads as TGTGCCAACTTTGGACAGGGTTATGAAAAACTGTTTTTT.

This clone was observed a few times. This chain links TRBV5-6 with TRBJ1-1; D not certain. Germline V gene data show CDR1 as SGHDT and CDR2 as YYEEEE. V lost 2 bases to trimming and J lost 0 bases, with 11 bases between them. CDR3 length equals 15 residues. Written as DNA, the CDR3 is TGTGCCAGCAGCTTTGGTCCAAGCATGAACACTGAAGCTTTCTTT. It translates to CASSFGPSMNTEAFF.

The J gene is TRBJ1-4, the V gene TRBV29-1; D ambiguous. The length of the CDR3 is 14 residues. Germline assignment: CDR1 SQVTM and CDR2 ANQGSEA. Trimming stripped 3 bases from V and 4 bases from J, with 12 bases between. The CDR3 nucleotides read TGCAGCGTTGATCGTCGGGGTAATAATGAAAAACTGTTTTTT. Encoded protein: CSVDRRGNNEKLFF.

The chain recombines TRBV28 with TRBJ1-1; TRBD1 matches 8 bases. The V segment lost 4 bases and the J segment 5 bases; nucleotides outside the gene matches: 6. CDR3 length equals 14 residues. CDR1 and CDR2 (germline): MDHEN, SYDVKM. The CDR3 is CASSSRTGWTEAFF. The CDR3, as DNA: TGTGCCAGCAGTTCCCGGACAGGGTGGACTGAAGCTTTCTTT. Together with reference TRBV28 and TRBJ1-1, the CDR3 gives the full variable domain: DVKVTQSSRYLVKRTGEKVFLECVQDMDHENMFWYRQDPGLGLRLIYFSYDVKMKEKGDIPEGYSVSREKKERFSLILESASTNQTSMYLCASSSRTGWTEAFFGQGTRLTVV.

This clone was counted between two and nine times. The chain couples TRBV10-3 to TRBJ2-7, with 8 bases fitting TRBD1. V gave up 9 bases and J gave up 2 bases; unmatched junction bases: 6. The CDR3 length is 13 residues. CDR1 is ENHRY, CDR2 SYGVKD, per germline. The CDR3 nucleotides read TGTGCCATTCGACGGGACAGGCCCTACGAGCAGTACTTC. This sequence encodes CAIRRDRPYEQYF.

This chain joins TRBV29-1 and TRBJ2-1; TRBD2 agrees at 14 bases. Germline CDR1 is SQVTM and CDR2 is ANQGSEA. CDR3 length: 16 residues. Trimming removed 3 bases from V and 9 bases from J; junction bases left unmatched: 10. The CDR3 here is CSVETGLAGDLGEQFF. CDR3 sequence (DNA): TGCAGCGTTGAGACGGGACTAGCGGGAGACCTGGGTGAGCAGTTCTTC.

J is TRBJ2-5 and V is TRBV4-2, with a weak D call TRBD2 (5 bases). CDR1 and CDR2 (germline): LGHNA, YNFKEQ. Trimming pared 3 bases from V and 5 bases from J, leaving 19 bases between. The CDR3 length is 16 residues. CDR3 sequence (DNA): TGTGCCAGCAGCCATAAATCGGCTGGCTGGGAGGAGACCCAGTACTTC. This gives the protein CASSHKSAGWEETQYF.